A selection of T cell receptor beta chains follows, all from one sample in a study of T cells after yellow fever vaccination. Using its own MiXCR run on the 5' RACE reads, TCRdb lists one record per CDR3 protein. The sample has some 300,000 distinct CDR3 sequences, 8.5% to 10% seen once. Sequenced here: CD4+ T cells sorted from PBMCs, sampled 5 days after the yellow fever booster vaccination. These TCRs come from a man younger than 30 who received the YFV17D yellow fever vaccine. Each CDR3 is given without its conserved first and last residue. Each record gives: CDR3 length, V gene, CDR3 protein.

13,TRBV5-4,ASHRGGGSTGELF
12,TRBV5-6,ASSSGLDGETQY
10,TRBV5-8,ASSFGQYGYT
11,TRBV30,ACTRGRYNEQF
13,TRBV20-1,SARGAGGDYNEQF
13,TRBV28,ASSFEQGDVYGYT
12,TRBV2,ASKVQGPGNTIY
13,TRBV5-6,ASSFWTSGGYEQY
12,TRBV9,ASSTTELNEKLF
11,TRBV11-2,ASSQGRPYEQY
13,TRBV9,ASSPRDSYNSPLH
12,TRBV5-1,ASSLAAGYDEQY
12,TRBV7-9,ASSFSTGGTEAF
11,TRBV5-1,ASSLVGGAEAF
15,TRBV5-1,ASSLANTGRMDTEAF
12,TRBV11-3,ASSLGQGTREAF
10,TRBV18,ASSPNYNEQF
13,TRBV9,ASSVGGEAGNTIY
12,TRBV11-2,ASSRGQTNQPQH
13,TRBV15,ATDLEGERTGELF